This TCR beta chain appears in the sequencing data of a study of T cell clonotyping in hematopoietic cell transplantation. The study's findings and limits: Broader posttransplant TCR repertoire diversity was predicted by graft donor and pretransplant recipient Inverse Simpson Index values. Without cell sorting, CD4 versus CD8 contributions remain unresolved. Pathologically expanded recipient clonotypes increased progressively from day 30 to day 180 as diversity fell.

Assay used: immunoSEQ multiplex PCR; TCRdb lists only in-frame clones, some missing. The table lists around 17,000 clones, over 65% of them singletons. There are 16 residues in the CDR3. Germline CDR1 reads MNHEY; CDR2 reads SMNVEV (reference sequence). V lost 7 bases, J lost 2 bases, and 12 bases stayed unmatched. Details on this clone: Antigen unknown.

Recipients were bled about 28 days pretransplant and at posttransplant days 30, 100, 180. The sequence derives from a male patient aged 60 to 75 who had an allogeneic stem cell transplant from a related donor, so the T cells may come from the graft donor. Some clones in this sample may be carry-over from other donors' samples. This chain uses TRBV27 with TRBJ2-7; 9 bases fit TRBD2. The specimen was PBMCs, collected 100 days after allogeneic stem cell transplant. CDR3 sequence: CASTHSLAGKTYEQYF. CDR3 DNA: TGTGCCAGCACTCATTCTCTAGCGGGGAAAACCTACGAGCAGTACTTC.